Sequencing of this T cell receptor (beta chain) was carried out in a study of T-cell reconstitution after alpha-beta-depleted transplantation in children. Unique molecular identifiers were built into the TCRbeta library. A single record per CDR3 protein comes from TCRdb applying MiXCR to the PCR reads. Of roughly 610,000 distinct CDR3 sequences in the sample, 8% to 11% were seen once. This clonotype was counted ten times or more. The CDR3 has 14 amino acids. CDR1 is SGHAT, CDR2 FQNNGV, per germline. Trimming shortened V by 1 base and J by 4 bases, and 8 bases separated the two germline ends. The TCR was taken from a human donor who donated a stem cell graft to a child with acute myeloid leukemia. The rearrangement links TRBV11-2 to TRBJ2-1; D is perhaps TRBD1 (6 bases). This specimen was PBMCs from the stem cell graft donor, taken from the stem cell graft. In DNA, the CDR3 is TGTGCCAGCAGCTTAGCTACAGGGTACAATGAGCAGTTCTTC. Amino acid sequence: CASSLATGYNEQFF.